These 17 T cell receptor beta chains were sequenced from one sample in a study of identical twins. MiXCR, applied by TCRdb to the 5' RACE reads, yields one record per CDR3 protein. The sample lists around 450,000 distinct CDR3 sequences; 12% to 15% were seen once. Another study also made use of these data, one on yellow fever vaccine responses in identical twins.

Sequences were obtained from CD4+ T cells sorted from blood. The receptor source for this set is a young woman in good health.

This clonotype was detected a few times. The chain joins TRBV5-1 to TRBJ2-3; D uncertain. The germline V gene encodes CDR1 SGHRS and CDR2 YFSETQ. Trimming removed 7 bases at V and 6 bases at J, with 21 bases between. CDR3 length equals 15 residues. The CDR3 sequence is CASRQQVVPPDTQYF. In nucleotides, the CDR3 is TGCGCCAGCCGCCAGCAAGTCGTCCCCCCCGATACGCAGTATTTT.

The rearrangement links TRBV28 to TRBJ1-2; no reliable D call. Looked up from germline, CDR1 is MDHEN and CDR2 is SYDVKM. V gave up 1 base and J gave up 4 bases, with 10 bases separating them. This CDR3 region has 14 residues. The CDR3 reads CASSLFTDRYGYTF. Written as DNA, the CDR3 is TGTGCCAGCAGTTTATTTACCGACCGCTATGGCTACACCTTC.

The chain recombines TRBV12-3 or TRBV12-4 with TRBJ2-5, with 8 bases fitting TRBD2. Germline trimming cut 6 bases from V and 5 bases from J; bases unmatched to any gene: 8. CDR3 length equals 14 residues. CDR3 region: CASSPPGGLETQYF. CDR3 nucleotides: TGTGCCAGCAGCCCCCCGGGGGGGCTGGAGACCCAGTACTTC.

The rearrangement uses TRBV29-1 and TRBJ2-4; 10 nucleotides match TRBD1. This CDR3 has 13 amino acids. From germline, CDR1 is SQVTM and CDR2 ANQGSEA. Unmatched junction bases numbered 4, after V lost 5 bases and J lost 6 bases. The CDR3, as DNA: TGCAGCGTTAGACAGGGGGCTGGAAACATTCAGTACTTC. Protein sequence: CSVRQGAGNIQYF. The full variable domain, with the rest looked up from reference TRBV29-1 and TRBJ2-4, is SAVISQKPSRDICQRGTSLTIQCQVDSQVTMMFWYRQQPGQSLTLIATANQGSEATYESGFVIDKFPISRPNLTFSTLTVSNMSPEDSSIYLCSVRQGAGNIQYFGAGTRLSVL.

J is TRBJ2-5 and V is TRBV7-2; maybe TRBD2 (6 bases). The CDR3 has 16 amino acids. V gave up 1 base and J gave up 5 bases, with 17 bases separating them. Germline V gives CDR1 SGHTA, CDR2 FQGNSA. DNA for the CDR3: TGTGCCAGCAGCTTAGTGCGGCGGGGCCCGGGGGAGACCCAGTACTTC. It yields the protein CASSLVRRGPGETQYF.

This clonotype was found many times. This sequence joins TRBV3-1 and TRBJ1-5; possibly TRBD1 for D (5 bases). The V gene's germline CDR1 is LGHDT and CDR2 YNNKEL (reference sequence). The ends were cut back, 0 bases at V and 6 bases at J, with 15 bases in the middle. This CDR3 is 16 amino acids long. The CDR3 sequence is CASSQEGRGIGQPQHF. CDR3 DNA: TGTGCCAGCAGCCAAGAAGGGCGGGGGATAGGTCAGCCCCAGCATTTT.

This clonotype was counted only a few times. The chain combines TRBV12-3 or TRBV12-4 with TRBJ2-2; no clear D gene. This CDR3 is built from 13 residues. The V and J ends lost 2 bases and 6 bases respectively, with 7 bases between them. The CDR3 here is CASSLSPPGELFF. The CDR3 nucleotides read TGTGCCAGCAGTTTAAGTCCCCCCGGGGAGCTGTTTTTT.

CDR3 sequence reads: CASSQTDRGRETQYF. The CDR3 DNA reads TGTGCCAGCAGCCAAACCGACAGGGGGCGAGAGACCCAGTACTTC. The chain uses TRBV3-1 and TRBJ2-5, with 10 bases identical to TRBD1. The junction had 4 bases not matched to a gene; V was cut back by 2 bases and J by 4 bases. In germline, CDR1 is LGHDT, CDR2 YNNKEL (reference sequence). The CDR3 spans 15 residues.

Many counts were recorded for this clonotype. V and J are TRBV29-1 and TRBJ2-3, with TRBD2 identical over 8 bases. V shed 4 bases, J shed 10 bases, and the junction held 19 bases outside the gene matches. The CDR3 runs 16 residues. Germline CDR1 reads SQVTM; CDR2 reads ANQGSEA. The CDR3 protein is CSVGVSSGISSGAQYF. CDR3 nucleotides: TGCAGCGTTGGGGTTAGTAGCGGGATATCTTCTGGTGCGCAGTATTTT.

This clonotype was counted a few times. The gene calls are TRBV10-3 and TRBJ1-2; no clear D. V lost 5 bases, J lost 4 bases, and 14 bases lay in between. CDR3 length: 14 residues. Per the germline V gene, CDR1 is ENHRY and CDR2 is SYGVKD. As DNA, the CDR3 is TGTGCCATCAGTAATGACATTGATCTCTATGGCTACACCTTC. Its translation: CAISNDIDLYGYTF.

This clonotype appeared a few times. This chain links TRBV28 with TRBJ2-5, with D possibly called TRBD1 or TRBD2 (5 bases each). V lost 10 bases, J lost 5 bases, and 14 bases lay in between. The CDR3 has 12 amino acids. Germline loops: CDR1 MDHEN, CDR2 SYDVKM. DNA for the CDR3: TGTGCCACCAGAGGGGTCGTGGAGACCCAGTACTTC. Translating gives CATRGVVETQYF.

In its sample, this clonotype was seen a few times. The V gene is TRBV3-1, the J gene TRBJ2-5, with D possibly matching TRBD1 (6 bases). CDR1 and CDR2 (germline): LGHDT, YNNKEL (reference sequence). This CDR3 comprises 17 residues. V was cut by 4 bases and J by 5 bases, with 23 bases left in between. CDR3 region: CASSPHLDSKKGETQYF. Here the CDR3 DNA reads TGTGCCAGCAGCCCCCACCTGGACAGTAAAAAGGGGGAGACCCAGTACTTC.

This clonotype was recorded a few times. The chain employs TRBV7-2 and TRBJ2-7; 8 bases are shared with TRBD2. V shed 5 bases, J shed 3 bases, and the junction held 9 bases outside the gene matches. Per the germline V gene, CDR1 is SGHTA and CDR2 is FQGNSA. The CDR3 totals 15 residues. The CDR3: CASSPQREISYEQYF. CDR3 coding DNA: TGTGCCAGCAGCCCGCAGCGGGAGATCAGCTACGAGCAGTACTTC. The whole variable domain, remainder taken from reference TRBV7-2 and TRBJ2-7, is GAGVSQSPSNKVTEKGKDVELRCDPISGHTALYWYRQSLGQGLEFLIYFQGNSAPDKSGLPSDRFSAERTGGSVSTLTIQRTQQEDSAVYLCASSPQREISYEQYFGPGTRLTVT.

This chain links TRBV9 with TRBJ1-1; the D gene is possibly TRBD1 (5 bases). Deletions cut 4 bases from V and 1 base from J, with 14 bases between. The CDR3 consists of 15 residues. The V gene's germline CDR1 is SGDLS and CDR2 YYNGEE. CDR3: CASSPGTSSNTEAFF. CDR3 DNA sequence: TGTGCCAGCAGCCCGGGGACCTCGTCGAACACTGAAGCTTTCTTT.

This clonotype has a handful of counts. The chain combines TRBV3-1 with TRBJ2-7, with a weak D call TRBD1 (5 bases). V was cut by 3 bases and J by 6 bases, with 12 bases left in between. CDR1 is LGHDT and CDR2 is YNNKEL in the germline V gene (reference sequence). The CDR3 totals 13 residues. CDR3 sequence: CASSQGQAAEQYF. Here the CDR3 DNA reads TGTGCCAGCAGCCAGGGGCAGGCGGCCGAGCAGTACTTC.

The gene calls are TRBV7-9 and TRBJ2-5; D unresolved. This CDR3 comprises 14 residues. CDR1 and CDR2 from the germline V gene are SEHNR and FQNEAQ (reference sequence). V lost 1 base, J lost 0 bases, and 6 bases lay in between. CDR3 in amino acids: CASSLGQDQETQYF. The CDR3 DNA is TGTGCCAGCAGCTTAGGGCAGGACCAAGAGACCCAGTACTTC.

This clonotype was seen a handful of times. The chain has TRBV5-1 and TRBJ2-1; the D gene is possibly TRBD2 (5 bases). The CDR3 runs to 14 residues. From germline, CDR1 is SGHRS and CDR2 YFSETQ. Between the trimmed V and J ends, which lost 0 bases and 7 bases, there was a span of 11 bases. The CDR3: CASSLGGEGNEQFF. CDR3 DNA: TGCGCCAGCAGCTTGGGTGGAGAGGGAAATGAGCAGTTCTTC.